A selection of T cell receptor beta chains follows, all from one sample in a study of cytomegalovirus exposure and HLA in healthy donors. TCRdb keeps only in-frame clones here, not all; method: immunoSEQ multiplex PCR. Its table lists nearly 200,000 clones. The sample consisted of PBMCs. The source of these receptors is a boy aged 5-17 years in good health and CMV-seronegative. Both conserved end residues are part of each CDR3. The D gene is left open where the match is weak.

CDR3,J,V,D
CAWSGPYNEQFF,TRBJ2-1,TRBV30,.
CASSWSNRGNSPLHF,TRBJ1-6,TRBV5-4,TRBD1
CAWRETERGVLWGTDTQYF,TRBJ2-3,TRBV30,TRBD2
CASSIAYQESQYF,TRBJ2-5,TRBV19,.
CASSKSRQGRHTEAFF,TRBJ1-1,TRBV7-9,TRBD1
CASSLRDYTDTQYF,TRBJ2-3,TRBV27,TRBD2
CSVELTAGTGELFF,TRBJ2-2,TRBV29-1,.
CASSPSPSSYNSPLHF,TRBJ1-6,TRBV9,.
CASNRAGTGYEQYF,TRBJ2-7,TRBV9,TRBD1
CASSGGTPAGEQYF,TRBJ2-7,TRBV2,.
CAWSWSWLELGGYTF,TRBJ1-2,TRBV30,.
CAWASGESRRNEQFF,TRBJ2-1,TRBV30,TRBD2
CASGTGETQYF,TRBJ2-5,TRBV28,TRBD1
CASSHPGQGLWGYTF,TRBJ1-2,TRBV4-1,.
CASRTDRGLPYEQYF,TRBJ2-7,TRBV6-5,TRBD1